The 2 T cell receptor beta chains in this list originate from one sample, sequenced in a study of blood T cell repertoires in COVID-19. Profiled with immunoSEQ multiplex PCR; TCRdb holds only in-frame clones, not every one. Seen here are approximately 88,000 clones, 60% to 85% observed once, and the top ten hold under 50%. The sample comprised peripheral blood. The origin of the receptors is a human donor in a cohort sampled during active COVID-19.

The chain combines TRBV7-3 with TRBJ2-5; TRBD2 aligns across 8 bases. There are 15 residues in the CDR3. The germline V gene encodes CDR1 SGHTA and CDR2 FQGTGA. J was trimmed by 2 bases and V by 2 bases; bases with no gene match: 4. The CDR3 reads CASSLLSGSQETQYF. CDR3 sequence (DNA): TGTGCCAGCAGCTTACTGAGCGGGAGTCAAGAGACCCAGTACTTC.

The genes are TRBV19 and TRBJ2-2; D gene unclear. The CDR3 contains 15 residues. Germline CDR1 LNHDA, CDR2 SQIVND (reference sequence). V was shortened by 3 bases and J by 0 bases, with 8 bases between the two germline ends. This chain's CDR3 is CASSIPRANTGELFF. The CDR3 nucleotides read TGTGCCAGTAGTATCCCTCGCGCGAACACCGGGGAGCTGTTTTTT.